This T cell receptor (beta chain) stems from a study of cytomegalovirus exposure and HLA in healthy donors. Germline CDR1 and CDR2: MNHNS and SASEGT. The ends lost 5 bases at V and 2 bases at J; junction bases unmatched: 5. CDR3 length: 14 residues. The PCR employed 60 Vbeta primers together with 13 Jbeta primers. Clones were read by immunoSEQ multiplex PCR, and TCRdb kept only the in-frame ones, dropping some. The sample includes about 190,000 clones, over 80% of them seen just once. V is TRBV6-1 and J is TRBJ2-7; 8 nucleotides match TRBD1. Input material: PBMCs. The TCR sequence derives from a man aged 35 to 55 in good health and CMV-seropositive. CDR3 bases: TGTGCCAGCAGTAGGGGACAGGCCACCTACGAGCAGTACTTC. As protein: CASSRGQATYEQYF.